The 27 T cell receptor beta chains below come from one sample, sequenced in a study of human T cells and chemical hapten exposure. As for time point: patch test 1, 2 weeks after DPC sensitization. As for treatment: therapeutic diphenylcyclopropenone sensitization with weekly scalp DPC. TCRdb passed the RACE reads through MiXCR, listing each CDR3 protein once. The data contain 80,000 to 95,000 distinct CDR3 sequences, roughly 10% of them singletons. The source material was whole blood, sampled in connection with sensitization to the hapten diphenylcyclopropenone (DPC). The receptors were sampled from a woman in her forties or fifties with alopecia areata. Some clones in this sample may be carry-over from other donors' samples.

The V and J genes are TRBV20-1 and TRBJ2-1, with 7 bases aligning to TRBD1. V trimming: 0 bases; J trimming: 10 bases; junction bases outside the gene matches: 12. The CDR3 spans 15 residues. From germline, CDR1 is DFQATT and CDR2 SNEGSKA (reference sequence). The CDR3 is CSARDPGQVLIEQFF. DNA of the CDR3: TGCAGTGCTAGAGACCCCGGACAGGTCCTCATCGAGCAGTTCTTC.

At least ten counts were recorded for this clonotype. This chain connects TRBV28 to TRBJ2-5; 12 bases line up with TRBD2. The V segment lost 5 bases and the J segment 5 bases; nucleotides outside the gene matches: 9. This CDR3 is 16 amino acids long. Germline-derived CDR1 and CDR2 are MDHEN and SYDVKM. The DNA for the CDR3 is TGTGCCAGCAGTCCCCTAGCGGGAGGGGCGCGTGAGACCCAGTACTTC. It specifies CASSPLAGGARETQYF.

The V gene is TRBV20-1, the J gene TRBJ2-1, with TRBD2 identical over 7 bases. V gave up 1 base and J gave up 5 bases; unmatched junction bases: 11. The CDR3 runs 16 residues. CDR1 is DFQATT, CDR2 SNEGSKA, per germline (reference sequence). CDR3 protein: CSARGGLASGNNEQFF. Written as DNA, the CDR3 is TGCAGTGCTAGAGGGGGTCTGGCTAGCGGTAACAATGAGCAGTTCTTC.

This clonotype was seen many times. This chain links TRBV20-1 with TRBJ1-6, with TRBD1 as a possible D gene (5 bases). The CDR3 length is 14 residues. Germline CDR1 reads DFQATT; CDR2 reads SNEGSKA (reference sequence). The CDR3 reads CSLKRGPMNSPLHF. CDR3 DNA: TGCAGCCTAAAGAGGGGACCGATGAATTCACCCCTCCACTTT.

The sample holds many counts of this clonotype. This CDR3 reads CSAPRGGSYNEQFF. CDR3 nucleotides: TGCAGCGCCCCTAGGGGGGGCTCCTACAATGAGCAGTTCTTC. The rearrangement uses TRBV29-1 and TRBJ2-1; a possible D gene is TRBD2 (7 bases). Trimming pared 7 bases from V and 0 bases from J, leaving 13 bases between. The germline V gene has CDR1 SQVTM and CDR2 ANQGSEA. The CDR3 is 14 amino acids.

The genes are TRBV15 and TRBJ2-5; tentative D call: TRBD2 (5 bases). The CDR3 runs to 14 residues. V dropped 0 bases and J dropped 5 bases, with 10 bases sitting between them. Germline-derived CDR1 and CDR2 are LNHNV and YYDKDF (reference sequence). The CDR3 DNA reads TGTGCCACCAGCAGAGAGAGGGAGACGGAGACCCAGTACTTC. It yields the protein CATSRERETETQYF.

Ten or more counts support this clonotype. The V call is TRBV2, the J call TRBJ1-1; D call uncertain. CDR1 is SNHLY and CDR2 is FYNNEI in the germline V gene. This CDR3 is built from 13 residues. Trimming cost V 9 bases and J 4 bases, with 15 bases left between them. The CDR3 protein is CARHREAGTEAFF. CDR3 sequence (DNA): TGTGCCAGGCACCGGGAGGCGGGCACTGAAGCTTTCTTT.

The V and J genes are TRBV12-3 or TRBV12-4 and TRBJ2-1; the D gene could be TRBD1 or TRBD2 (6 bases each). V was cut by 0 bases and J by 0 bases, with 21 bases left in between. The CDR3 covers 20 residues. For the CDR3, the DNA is TGTGCCAGCAGTTTAGCGCTTAGGGGGGTCAGCCAGAGCTCCTACAATGAGCAGTTCTTC. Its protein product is CASSLALRGVSQSSYNEQFF.

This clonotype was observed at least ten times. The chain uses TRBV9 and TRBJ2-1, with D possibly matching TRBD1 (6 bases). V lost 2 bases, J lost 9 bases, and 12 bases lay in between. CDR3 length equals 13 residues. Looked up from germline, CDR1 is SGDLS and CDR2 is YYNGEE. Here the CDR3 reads CASSVTGDTEQFF. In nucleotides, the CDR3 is TGTGCCAGCAGCGTCACCGGGGACACTGAGCAGTTCTTC.

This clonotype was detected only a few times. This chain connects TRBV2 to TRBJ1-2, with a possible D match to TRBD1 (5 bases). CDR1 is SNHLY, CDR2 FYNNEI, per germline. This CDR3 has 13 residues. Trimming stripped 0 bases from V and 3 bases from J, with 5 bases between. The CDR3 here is CASSEAGDYGYTF. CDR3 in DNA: TGTGCCAGCAGTGAAGCAGGGGACTATGGCTACACCTTC.

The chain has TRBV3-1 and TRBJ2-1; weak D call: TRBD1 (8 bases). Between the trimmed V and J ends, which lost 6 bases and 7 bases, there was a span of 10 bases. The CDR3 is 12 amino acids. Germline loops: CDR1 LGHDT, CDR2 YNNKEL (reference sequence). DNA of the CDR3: TGTGCCAGCAGACAGGGGGGGAATGAGCAGTTCTTC. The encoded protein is CASRQGGNEQFF.

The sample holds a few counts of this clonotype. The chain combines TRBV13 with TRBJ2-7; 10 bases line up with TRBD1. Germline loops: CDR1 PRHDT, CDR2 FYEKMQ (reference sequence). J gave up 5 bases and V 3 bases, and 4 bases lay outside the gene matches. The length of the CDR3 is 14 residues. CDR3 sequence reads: CASSFRDRGHEQYF. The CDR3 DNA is TGTGCCAGCAGCTTCCGGGACAGGGGCCACGAGCAGTACTTC.

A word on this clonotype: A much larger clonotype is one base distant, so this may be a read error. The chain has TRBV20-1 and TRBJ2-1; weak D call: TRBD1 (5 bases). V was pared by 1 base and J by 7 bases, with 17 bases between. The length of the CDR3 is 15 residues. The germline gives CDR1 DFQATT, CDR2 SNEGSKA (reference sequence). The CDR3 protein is CSARGGTTSGNEQFF. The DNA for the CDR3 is TGCAGTGCTAGAGGTGGCACTACGTCAGGGAATGAGCAGTTCTTC.

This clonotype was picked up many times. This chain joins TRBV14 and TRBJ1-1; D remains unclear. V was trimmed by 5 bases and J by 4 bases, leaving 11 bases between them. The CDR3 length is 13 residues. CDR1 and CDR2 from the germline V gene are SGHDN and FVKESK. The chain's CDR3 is CASSSMGGTEAFF. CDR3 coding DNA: TGTGCCAGCAGCTCAATGGGAGGCACTGAAGCTTTCTTT.

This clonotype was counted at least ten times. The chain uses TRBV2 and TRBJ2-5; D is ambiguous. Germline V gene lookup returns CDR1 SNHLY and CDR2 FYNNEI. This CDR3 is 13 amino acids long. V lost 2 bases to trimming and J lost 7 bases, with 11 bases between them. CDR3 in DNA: TGTGCCAGCAGTGAATGGGAAGAAGGGACCCAGTACTTC. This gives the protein CASSEWEEGTQYF.

In nucleotides, the CDR3 is TGCAGCGTCGTTGACAGACTGAACACTGAAGCTTTCTTT. The encoded protein is CSVVDRLNTEAFF. This chain uses TRBV29-1 with TRBJ1-1, with a possible D match to TRBD1 (5 bases). CDR1 is SQVTM, CDR2 ANQGSEA, per germline. Trimming removed 6 bases at V and 0 bases at J, with 11 bases between. This CDR3 is 13 amino acids long.

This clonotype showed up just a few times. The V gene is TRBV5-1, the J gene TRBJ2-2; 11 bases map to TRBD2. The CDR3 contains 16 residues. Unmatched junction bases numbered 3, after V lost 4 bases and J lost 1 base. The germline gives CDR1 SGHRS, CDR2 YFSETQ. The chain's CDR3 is CASSEGLAVNTGELFF. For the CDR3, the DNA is TGCGCCAGCAGCGAGGGACTAGCGGTGAACACCGGGGAGCTGTTTTTT.

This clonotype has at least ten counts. The CDR3 protein is CASSQPTSLRVSGNTIYF. The CDR3 coding sequence is TGTGCCAGCAGCCAACCTACCTCCTTGCGGGTCTCTGGAAACACCATATATTTT. V usage is TRBV4-2 and J usage is TRBJ1-3; D ambiguous. Germline CDR1 reads LGHNA; CDR2 reads YNFKEQ. The CDR3 consists of 18 residues. Between the trimmed V and J ends, which lost 2 bases and 0 bases, there was a span of 17 bases.

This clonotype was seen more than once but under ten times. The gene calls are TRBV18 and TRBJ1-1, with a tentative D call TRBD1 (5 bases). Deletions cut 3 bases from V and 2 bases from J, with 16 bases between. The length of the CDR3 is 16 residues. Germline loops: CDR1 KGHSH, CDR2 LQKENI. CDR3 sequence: CASSPSSGAANTEAFF. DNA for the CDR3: TGTGCCAGCTCACCTTCCTCCGGGGCCGCCAACACTGAAGCTTTCTTT.

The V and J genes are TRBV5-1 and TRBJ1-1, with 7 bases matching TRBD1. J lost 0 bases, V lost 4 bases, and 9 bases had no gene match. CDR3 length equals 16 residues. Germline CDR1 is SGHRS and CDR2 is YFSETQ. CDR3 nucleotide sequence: TGCGCCAGCAGCGGGGGACAGCGGGCTTTGAACACTGAAGCTTTCTTT. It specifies CASSGGQRALNTEAFF.

Here the CDR3 DNA reads TGTGCCAGCAGCTTTCAGGGTGTCACTGAAGCTTTCTTT. It codes for CASSFQGVTEAFF. This chain joins TRBV7-9 and TRBJ1-1, with D possibly being TRBD1 (5 bases). Germline V gene lookup returns CDR1 SEHNR and CDR2 FQNEAQ (reference sequence). The CDR3 covers 13 residues. V lost 3 bases and J 4 bases, leaving 9 bases between the germline ends.

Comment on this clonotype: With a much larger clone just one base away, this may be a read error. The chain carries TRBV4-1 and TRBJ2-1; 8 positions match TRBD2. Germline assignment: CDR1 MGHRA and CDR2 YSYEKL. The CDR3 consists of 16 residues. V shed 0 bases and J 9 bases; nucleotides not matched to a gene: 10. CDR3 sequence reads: CASSQEGTGGLIEQFF. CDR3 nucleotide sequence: TGCGCCAGCAGCCAAGAGGGGACGGGAGGGCTGATTGAGCAGTTCTTC.

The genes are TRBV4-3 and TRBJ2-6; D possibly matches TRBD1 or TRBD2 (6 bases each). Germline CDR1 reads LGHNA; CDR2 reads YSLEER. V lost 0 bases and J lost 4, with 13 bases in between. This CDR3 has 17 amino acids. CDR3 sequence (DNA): TGCGCCAGCAGCCAAGAAAGGGGGGCAGCCGGGGCCAACGTCCTGACTTTC. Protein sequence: CASSQERGAAGANVLTF.

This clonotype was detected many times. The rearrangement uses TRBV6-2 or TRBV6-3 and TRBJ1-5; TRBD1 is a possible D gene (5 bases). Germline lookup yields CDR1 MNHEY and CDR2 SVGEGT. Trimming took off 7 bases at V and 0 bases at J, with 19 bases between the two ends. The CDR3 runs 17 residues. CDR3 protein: CASKPVQGDYSNQPQHF. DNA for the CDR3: TGTGCCAGCAAGCCCGTACAAGGGGACTATAGCAATCAGCCCCAGCATTTT.

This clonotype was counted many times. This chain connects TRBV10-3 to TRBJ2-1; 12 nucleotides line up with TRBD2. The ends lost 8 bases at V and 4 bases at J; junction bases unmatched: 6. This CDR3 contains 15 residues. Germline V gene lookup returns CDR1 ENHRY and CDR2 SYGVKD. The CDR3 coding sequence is TGTGCCATCCAATCCGGGACTAGCGGGTACAATGAGCAGTTCTTC. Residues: CAIQSGTSGYNEQFF.

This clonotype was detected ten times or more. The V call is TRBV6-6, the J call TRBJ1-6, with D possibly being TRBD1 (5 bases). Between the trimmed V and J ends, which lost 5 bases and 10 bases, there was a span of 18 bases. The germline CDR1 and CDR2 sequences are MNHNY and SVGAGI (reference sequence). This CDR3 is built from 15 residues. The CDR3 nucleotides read TGTGCCAGCAGTCCTCCGGAGGGGCGTCTATCACCCCTCCACTTT. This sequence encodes CASSPPEGRLSPLHF.

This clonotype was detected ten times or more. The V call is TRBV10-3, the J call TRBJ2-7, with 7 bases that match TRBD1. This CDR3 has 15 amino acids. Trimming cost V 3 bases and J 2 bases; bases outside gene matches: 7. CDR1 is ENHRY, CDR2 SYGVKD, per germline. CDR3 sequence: CAISDTTGKTYEQYF. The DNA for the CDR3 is TGTGCCATCAGTGATACGACAGGGAAAACCTACGAGCAGTACTTC.